The rows below give T cell receptor beta chains drawn from one sample of a study of Graves' ophthalmopathy and Graves' hyperthyroidism. TCRdb re-derived calls from the multiplex PCR reads in MiXCR, one entry per CDR3 protein. This table holds hundreds of thousands of distinct CDR3 sequences, 35% to 45% found once. The sequencing sample was made of peripheral blood. Every receptor here comes from an adult man with Graves' ophthalmopathy. CDR3s include the opening cysteine and the closing phenylalanine or tryptophan. Fields, in order: V gene, J gene, clone size, D gene, CDR3 DNA, CDR3 protein. A D gene is named only where the DNA matches it firmly. Rows give clone size only sometimes, using once, few, many, or a class for an expanded clone.

>TRBV6-2/TRBV6-3|TRBJ1-5|-|-
TGTGCCAGCAGTTACCGGGGAGGAGGTCAGCCCCAGCATTTT
CASSYRGGGQPQHF
>TRBV11-3|TRBJ2-2|many|-
TGTGCCAGCAGCTCGATGGGGCCAGCCGGGGAGCTGTTTTTT
CASSSMGPAGELFF
>TRBV7-9|TRBJ2-5|many|-
TGTGCCAGCAGCTTATTTCGGAGGTCCCAAGAGACCCAGTACTTC
CASSLFRRSQETQYF
>TRBV10-3|TRBJ1-2|-|TRBD1
TGTGCCAGCAGTTACCTCCGGGACAGGGTATTCTATGGCTACACCTTC
CASSYLRDRVFYGYTF
>TRBV7-9|TRBJ1-6|-|-
TGTGGCAGCAGCCTTGATAATTCACCCCTCCACTTT
CGSSLDNSPLHF
>TRBV11-2|TRBJ1-1|many|-
TGTGCCAGCAGCTCTATAGGAGGACAAAACACTGAAGCTTTCTTT
CASSSIGGQNTEAFF
>TRBV2|TRBJ1-1|many|-
TGTGCCAGCAGGGGATTAAGACGGACTGAAGCTTTCTTT
CASRGLRRTEAFF
>TRBV7-4|TRBJ2-5|-|TRBD2
TGTGCCAGCAGTGGCGGGGGGCGGCAAGAGACCCAGTACTTC
CASSGGGRQETQYF
>TRBV6-1|TRBJ1-4|-|TRBD1
TGTGCCAGCAGGCCCAACAGGGGGCTTGGTGAAAAACTGTTTTTT
CASRPNRGLGEKLFF
>TRBV6-1|TRBJ2-3|-|TRBD2
TGTGCCAGCAGTGTGGGGACTAGCTTT
CASSVGTSF
>TRBV10-3|TRBJ2-7|once|TRBD2
TGTGCCATCAGTGGACAGTCAGCGGGAACAACCTACGAGCAGTACTTC
CAISGQSAGTTYEQYF
>TRBV29-1|TRBJ1-2|-|-
TGCAGCGTTGTGGTGAAGGGGAGCAACTATGGCTACACCTTC
CSVVVKGSNYGYTF
>TRBV4-3|TRBJ2-5|-|-
TGCGCCAGCAGCCAAGATCTGAGGGGTACTGAGACCCAGTACTTC
CASSQDLRGTETQYF
>TRBV15|TRBJ1-5|-|-
TGTGCCACCAGCAGAGATGGGGGTCAACAGCCCCAGCATTTT
CATSRDGGQQPQHF
>TRBV20-1|TRBJ1-4|many|-
TGCAGTGCTTCGGGGCCCAATGAAAAACTGTTTTTT
CSASGPNEKLFF
>TRBV6-6|TRBJ1-1|few|-
TGTGCCAGCAGTTGGTACCTGAACACTGAAGCTTTCTTT
CASSWYLNTEAFF